The 27 T cell receptor beta chains reported below all come from one sample, sequenced in a study of blood T cell repertoires in COVID-19. This table comes from immunoSEQ multiplex PCR, and its TCRdb copy is limited to in-frame clones, with some not included. The data show 160,000 or so clones, roughly nine tenths seen once. The specimen was PBMCs or T cells enriched from blood (not recorded which). The receptors shown here come from a human donor with acute COVID-19. The donor label of this sample is uncertain.

This chain uses TRBV12-5 with TRBJ2-5, with 10 bases that match TRBD1. The germline V gene encodes CDR1 LGHNT and CDR2 FRNRAP. The CDR3 loop spans 16 amino acids. Trimming cost V 2 bases and J 4 bases; bases outside gene matches: 7. This CDR3 reads CASGLLRDRGRETQYF. The CDR3 DNA reads as TGTGCTAGTGGTTTGCTGCGGGACAGGGGTCGAGAGACCCAGTACTTC.

CDR3 amino acids: CASSVDGGSGSPAFF. CDR3 DNA: TGTGCCAGCAGCGTAGATGGTGGGTCAGGGTCCCCCGCTTTCTTT. The J gene is TRBJ1-1, the V gene TRBV9, with D maybe TRBD1 (5 bases). Germline lookup yields CDR1 SGDLS and CDR2 YYNGEE. The CDR3 is made up of 15 amino acids. Deletions cut 0 bases from V and 11 bases from J, with 20 bases between. The full variable domain, with the rest looked up from reference TRBV9 and TRBJ1-1, is DSGVTQTPKHLITATGQRVTLRCSPRSGDLSVYWYQQSLDQGLQFLIQYYNGEERAKGNILERFSAQQFPDLHSELNLSSLELGDSALYFCASSVDGGSGSPAFFGQGTRLTVV.

The CDR3 sequence is CASSLWGGWSGSPLHF. Here the CDR3 DNA reads TGTGCCAGCAGTTTATGGGGCGGCTGGAGTGGATCACCCCTCCACTTT. V is TRBV27 and J is TRBJ1-6; the D gene is possibly TRBD1 (5 bases). V lost 1 base and J 10 bases, leaving 17 bases between the germline ends. Germline CDR1 and CDR2: MNHEY and SMNVEV (reference sequence). This CDR3 is built from 16 residues.

This rearrangement joins TRBV7-8 to TRBJ2-2; a possible D gene is TRBD1 (5 bases). CDR3 length: 13 amino acids. Germline V gives CDR1 SGHVS, CDR2 FQNEAQ. The ends were cut back, 1 base at V and 6 bases at J, with 6 bases in the middle. The CDR3: CASSLGQPGELFF. CDR3 nucleotides: TGTGCCAGCAGCTTAGGACAGCCCGGGGAGCTGTTTTTT.

This rearrangement joins TRBV2 to TRBJ1-6, with D hard to call. Germline CDR1 reads SNHLY; CDR2 reads FYNNEI. The V and J ends lost 4 bases and 9 bases respectively, with 7 bases between them. There are 12 residues in the CDR3. The CDR3 loop reads CASSVQASPLHF. Written as DNA, the CDR3 is TGTGCCAGCAGTGTTCAGGCTTCACCCCTCCACTTT.

This clone was counted only a few times. It is unclear where the CDR3 begins or ends on the DNA, so no DNA is shown, and the CDR3 is as TCRdb lists it. V gene TRBV14 combines with J gene TRBJ1-5. Termini included, the CDR3 measures 13 amino acids. Germline V gene sequence: CDR1 SGHDN, CDR2 FVKESK. This chain's CDR3 is CASSQVGDGNLCF.

The chain uses TRBV5-1 and TRBJ1-4; 9 bases match TRBD1. The V segment lost 4 bases and the J segment 11 bases; nucleotides outside the gene matches: 15. From germline, CDR1 is SGHRS and CDR2 YFSETQ. This CDR3 has 16 amino acids. In nucleotides, the CDR3 is TGCGCCAGCAGCACCCAGGTGGGGACAGGGTACGAGAAACTGTTTTTT. Residues: CASSTQVGTGYEKLFF.

J is TRBJ2-1 and V is TRBV19; D may be TRBD2 (6 bases). V lost 7 bases and J lost 4, with 23 bases in between. The CDR3 totals 17 residues. Germline values: CDR1 LNHDA, CDR2 SQIVND (reference sequence). The CDR3 sequence: CASTQASLAPTYNEQFF. Here the CDR3 DNA reads TGTGCCAGTACTCAAGCCTCCCTAGCGCCCACATACAATGAGCAGTTCTTC.

This clone was detected once. This chain joins TRBV15 and TRBJ2-7; D perhaps matches TRBD1 (5 bases). CDR3 length equals 16 residues. V dropped 0 bases and J dropped 2 bases, with 14 bases sitting between them. Looked up from germline, CDR1 is LNHNV and CDR2 is YYDKDF (reference sequence). The CDR3 DNA reads as TGTGCCACCAGCAGAGATTGGGGCCAGGGCCCCTACGAGCAGTACTTC. Translation: CATSRDWGQGPYEQYF.

This clone was seen just once. CDR3 loop: CASSFVQGSNSPLHF. In DNA, the CDR3 is TGTGCCAGCAGCTTCGTACAGGGAAGCAATTCACCCCTCCACTTT. The chain links TRBV5-5 to TRBJ1-6; perhaps TRBD1 as D (6 bases). Germline V gives CDR1 SGHKS, CDR2 YYEKEE (reference sequence). The ends were cut back, 2 bases at V and 7 bases at J, with 13 bases in the middle. CDR3 length equals 15 residues.

The V gene is TRBV25-1, the J gene TRBJ1-1; D might be TRBD1 (5 bases). Germline loops: CDR1 MGHDK, CDR2 SYGVNS. Between the trimmed V and J ends, which lost 3 bases and 10 bases, there was a span of 15 bases. The length of the CDR3 is 13 residues. The CDR3 region has the DNA TGTGCCAGCAGTGAGAATAACGGGGGTAGAGCTTTCTTT. Amino acids: CASSENNGGRAFF.

This clone is a singleton in its sample. The chain couples TRBV4-1 to TRBJ2-7, with 11 bases identical to TRBD2. The CDR3 has 15 amino acids. CDR1 is MGHRA and CDR2 is YSYEKL in the germline V gene. After removal of 3 bases from V and 4 bases from J, the junction contained 5 bases not matched to a gene. The CDR3 is CASSQRTSGLYEQYF. The CDR3 bases are TGCGCCAGCAGCCAGAGGACTAGCGGGCTATACGAGCAGTACTTC.

The genes are TRBV18 and TRBJ1-1, with D perhaps TRBD1 (5 bases). V lost 6 bases, J lost 8 bases, and 10 bases lay in between. The CDR3 has 11 amino acids. Per the germline V gene, CDR1 is KGHSH and CDR2 is LQKENI. CDR3: CASSDRGEAFF. DNA of the CDR3: TGTGCCAGCTCTGACCGGGGGGAAGCTTTCTTT.

The V and J genes are TRBV27 and TRBJ1-2, with 9 bases lining up with TRBD1. Germline CDR1 and CDR2: MNHEY and SMNVEV (reference sequence). The ends lost 5 bases at V and 3 bases at J; junction bases unmatched: 4. The CDR3 is 14 amino acids. CDR3: CASSGQGSDYGYTF. The DNA for the CDR3 is TGTGCCAGCAGTGGACAGGGGTCAGACTATGGCTACACCTTC.

This clone has a single count. The CDR3 spells CSVEDPGRGQSTEAFF. CDR3 DNA sequence: TGCAGCGTTGAAGATCCGGGCAGGGGCCAAAGCACTGAAGCTTTCTTT. This sequence joins TRBV29-1 and TRBJ1-1; weak D call: TRBD1 (6 bases). The germline V gene encodes CDR1 SQVTM and CDR2 ANQGSEA. CDR3 size: 16 residues. Trimming removed 0 bases at V and 4 bases at J, with 18 bases between.

As for this clone: Other DNA sequences in this specimen translate into the identical CDR3. V usage is TRBV4-3 and J usage is TRBJ1-5; D unresolved. This CDR3 comprises 13 residues. Trimming left V 0 bases short and J 7 bases short, with 7 bases between. In germline, CDR1 is LGHNA, CDR2 YSLEER. In DNA form, the CDR3 reads TGCGCCAGCAGCCAAGACGAGAACCAGCCCCAGCATTTT. Encoded protein: CASSQDENQPQHF.

This clone was seen more than once but under ten times. This sequence joins TRBV4-1 and TRBJ1-2; D is unclear. Deletions cut 1 base from V and 3 bases from J, with 21 bases between. This CDR3 region has 18 residues. Germline CDR1 and CDR2: MGHRA and YSYEKL. In DNA, the CDR3 is TGCGCCAGCAGCCAAGCGCCCCGGGCGGGGAAGGTAGACTATGGCTACACCTTC. It is translated as CASSQAPRAGKVDYGYTF.

This chain uses TRBV4-2 with TRBJ2-5; tentative D call: TRBD1 (6 bases). Germline CDR1 LGHNA, CDR2 YNFKEQ. CDR3 length: 16 residues. The ends were cut back, 1 base at V and 3 bases at J, with 15 bases in the middle. CDR3 sequence reads: CASSQVPRTDKETQYF. CDR3 bases: TGTGCCAGCAGCCAAGTACCCCGGACAGATAAAGAGACCCAGTACTTC.

This clone has a single count. The rearrangement links TRBV5-1 to TRBJ2-7; TRBD1 matches 11 bases. Per the germline V gene, CDR1 is SGHRS and CDR2 is YFSETQ. Germline trimming cut 3 bases from V and 4 bases from J; bases unmatched to any gene: 3. The CDR3 totals 14 residues. The CDR3 here is CASSSGQGAYEQYF. The CDR3 DNA reads as TGCGCCAGCAGCTCCGGACAGGGGGCGTACGAGCAGTACTTC.

A word on this clone: Other DNA sequences from this sample encode an identical CDR3 as well. The CDR3 region has the DNA TGTGCCAGCTCGGGCACAGGGGGAAATCAGCCCCAGCATTTT. Translation: CASSGTGGNQPQHF. This chain joins TRBV19 and TRBJ1-5; 8 positions agree with TRBD1. The germline V gene encodes CDR1 LNHDA and CDR2 SQIVND (reference sequence). CDR3 length: 14 residues. The trim removed 9 bases at V and 4 bases at J, leaving 8 bases unmatched.

V is TRBV6-5 and J is TRBJ2-2, with D tentatively TRBD2 (6 bases). From germline, CDR1 is MNHEY and CDR2 SVGAGI. The V and J ends lost 8 bases and 0 bases respectively, with 13 bases between them. The CDR3 length is 15 residues. In nucleotides, the CDR3 is TGTGCCAGCCGCCGGGACTGGGCGAACACCGGGGAGCTGTTTTTT. It yields the protein CASRRDWANTGELFF.

The V call is TRBV5-5, the J call TRBJ1-2; 8 bases fit TRBD1. There are 14 residues in the CDR3. Germline values: CDR1 SGHKS, CDR2 YYEKEE (reference sequence). Trimming took 1 base from V and 5 from J; bases not matched to a gene: 4. In DNA form, the CDR3 reads TGTGCCAGCAGCTTGTCCACAGGGGGATATGGCTACACCTTC. Amino acids: CASSLSTGGYGYTF.

The chain recombines TRBV5-4 with TRBJ1-1, with a tentative D call TRBD1 (5 bases). From germline, CDR1 is SGHNT and CDR2 YYREEE (reference sequence). The CDR3 is 12 residues long. V lost 5 bases and J lost 2, with 7 bases in between. The CDR3 protein is CASRGLNTEAFF. The CDR3 nucleotides are TGTGCCAGCAGGGGACTAAACACTGAAGCTTTCTTT.

CDR3 nucleotides: TGTGCCAGCAGCTTAGAAGCAGCGAACAATGAGCAGTTCTTC. This gives the protein CASSLEAANNEQFF. The chain uses TRBV7-2 and TRBJ2-1; no firm D call. V dropped 1 base and J dropped 5 bases, with 9 bases sitting between them. From germline, CDR1 is SGHTA and CDR2 FQGNSA. The CDR3 is 14 residues long.

This clone was detected only once. The chain recombines TRBV19 with TRBJ1-5; 9 nucleotides agree with TRBD1. Germline lookup yields CDR1 LNHDA and CDR2 SQIVND (reference sequence). J lost 1 base, V lost 10 bases, and 8 bases had no gene match. The CDR3 is 15 amino acids. CDR3 DNA: TGTGCCACCGTCCCAGGGACAGGGAGCAATCAGCCCCAGCATTTT. Amino acids: CATVPGTGSNQPQHF.

The chain joins TRBV5-1 to TRBJ2-7, with 10 nucleotides matching TRBD1. Germline CDR1 is SGHRS and CDR2 is YFSETQ. V shed 5 bases and J 3 bases; nucleotides not matched to a gene: 8. The length of the CDR3 is 15 residues. In DNA form, the CDR3 reads TGCGCCAGCAGGTCAGTAGGGACAGGGGACTACGAGCAGTACTTC. Its translation is CASRSVGTGDYEQYF.

The chain links TRBV6-5 to TRBJ2-5; D may be TRBD2 (7 bases). Germline CDR1 and CDR2: MNHEY and SVGAGI. V was clipped by 6 bases and J by 5 bases, with 13 bases between them. The CDR3 is 13 residues long. The CDR3 bases are TGTGCCAGCAGGCGGGGGCGAGGGGAGACCCAGTACTTC. Translation: CASRRGRGETQYF.